The rows below give T cell receptor beta chains drawn from one sample of a study of blood T cells in healthy people across ages. TCRdb redid the calling of the 5' RACE reads with MiXCR, one entry per CDR3 protein. Among around 1,900,000 distinct CDR3 sequences, about 39% were seen once, and the ten largest hold approximately 22%. Sequencing was carried out using blood. The source of these receptors is a human donor in good health. Each CDR3 is given with its conserved first and last residue. The D gene is left open where the match is weak. Not every row has a clone size; where given, it reads once, few, many or a size class.

d_gene	v_gene	abundance	j_gene	CDR3aa	CDR3nt
.	TRBV12-3/TRBV12-4	many	TRBJ2-1	CASRKNNEQFF	TGTGCCAGCAGGAAGAACAATGAGCAGTTCTTC
.	TRBV29-1	few	TRBJ1-2	CSADWDGYGYTF	TGCAGCGCTGATTGGGACGGCTATGGCTACACCTTC
.	TRBV27	few	TRBJ1-5	CASGGGYNQPQHF	TGTGCCAGCGGGGGGGGCTACAATCAGCCCCAGCATTTT
.	TRBV28	.	TRBJ2-7	CASSFDSVGYEQYF	TGTGCCAGCAGTTTCGATTCTGTGGGGTACGAGCAGTACTTC
TRBD1	TRBV20-1	few	TRBJ1-4	CSARDYRGANEKLFF	TGCAGTGCTAGAGATTACAGGGGGGCTAATGAAAAACTGTTTTTT
.	TRBV11-3	.	TRBJ2-2	CAGSLWQVGELFF	TGTGCCGGCAGCTTATGGCAGGTCGGGGAGCTGTTTTTT
TRBD1	TRBV2	.	TRBJ2-1	CARTGGIDNEQFF	TGTGCCAGAACAGGGGGTATCGACAATGAGCAGTTCTTC
.	TRBV4-3	.	TRBJ1-3	CASSQDSVRGSGNTIYF	TGCGCCAGCAGCCAAGATTCGGTCAGAGGATCTGGAAACACCATATATTTT
.	TRBV12-1	few	TRBJ1-6	CASRPTGGRSPLHF	TGTGCCAGCAGGCCCACAGGGGGCAGGTCACCCCTCCACTTT
.	TRBV29-1	.	TRBJ1-2	CSVRGSYGYTF	TGCAGCGTTAGAGGTAGCTATGGCTACACCTTC
TRBD2	TRBV20-1	.	TRBJ2-3	CSAELAGETDTQYF	TGCAGTGCTGAATTAGCGGGGGAGACAGATACGCAGTATTTT
TRBD1	TRBV13	few	TRBJ1-2	CASSPGQGHGYTF	TGTGCCAGCAGTCCCGGACAGGGACATGGCTACACCTTC
.	TRBV13	.	TRBJ2-5	CASSPQTQYF	TGTGCCAGCAGCCCCCAGACCCAGTACTTC
.	TRBV2	few	TRBJ2-5	CASKGGIETQYF	TGTGCCAGCAAGGGGGGAATAGAGACCCAGTACTTC
.	TRBV4-1	few	TRBJ2-3	CASSQDGQVDTQYF	TGCGCCAGCAGCCAAGATGGCCAGGTAGATACGCAGTATTTT
.	TRBV7-9	few	TRBJ2-7	CASRQGFGEQYF	TGTGCCAGCAGGCAAGGGTTCGGCGAGCAGTACTTC
.	TRBV6-2/TRBV6-3	.	TRBJ1-2	CASSFQQYGYTF	TGTGCCAGCAGTTTCCAGCAATATGGCTACACCTTC
TRBD2	TRBV4-3	many	TRBJ2-7	CASSQVATSGTYEQYF	TGCGCCAGCAGCCAAGTGGCAACTAGCGGAACCTACGAGCAGTACTTC
.	TRBV27	few	TRBJ1-5	CASSLVGTSEPQHF	TGTGCCAGCAGTTTGGTGGGAACTAGCGAGCCCCAGCATTTT
TRBD2	TRBV11-2	few	TRBJ2-3	CASSSLLAGAPDTQYF	TGTGCCAGCAGCTCCCTACTAGCGGGGGCCCCAGATACGCAGTATTTT
TRBD1	TRBV29-1	few	TRBJ1-3	CSVMTGTAHPGAGNTIYF	TGCAGCGTGATGACCGGGACAGCCCATCCCGGGGCTGGAAACACCATATATTTT
TRBD1	TRBV5-4	few	TRBJ2-4	CASSHGTASLQYF	TGTGCCAGCAGCCACGGGACAGCCAGCCTTCAGTACTTC
.	TRBV20-1	.	TRBJ2-3	CSARSDSRVAQYF	TGCAGTGCTAGATCGGACTCTAGGGTAGCGCAGTATTTT
TRBD1	TRBV6-2/TRBV6-3	.	TRBJ2-6	CASSYETGAGSGANVLTF	TGTGCCAGCAGTTACGAGACAGGGGCAGGATCTGGGGCCAACGTCCTGACTTTC
TRBD2	TRBV28	few	TRBJ2-5	CASTPGLAGVYEETQYF	TGTGCCAGCACTCCGGGACTAGCGGGGGTCTACGAAGAGACCCAGTACTTC
.	TRBV7-2	.	TRBJ1-1	CASSLQTGRDTEAFF	TGTGCCAGCAGCCTACAAACAGGGAGGGACACTGAAGCTTTCTTT
.	TRBV7-9	few	TRBJ2-1	CASSLIGAGGNEQFF	TGTGCCAGCAGCTTAATCGGGGCCGGGGGTAATGAGCAGTTCTTC
TRBD1	TRBV12-3/TRBV12-4	.	TRBJ2-5	CASSAFTGGSETQYF	TGTGCCAGCAGCGCCTTCACAGGGGGCAGCGAGACCCAGTACTTC
TRBD1	TRBV4-2	.	TRBJ1-1	CASSQGQGELKTEAFF	TGTGCCAGCAGCCAGGGACAGGGGGAGTTGAAGACTGAAGCTTTCTTT
TRBD2	TRBV15	few	TRBJ2-6	CATSSSLAGGLGANVLTF	TGTGCCACCAGCAGCTCACTAGCGGGGGGGCTTGGGGCCAACGTCCTGACTTTC
.	TRBV6-6	.	TRBJ2-7	CASSYKGLRLDYYEQYF	TGTGCCAGCAGTTATAAGGGGCTCAGGCTAGACTATTACGAGCAGTACTTC
.	TRBV4-2	.	TRBJ1-6	CASSQASNNSPLHF	TGTGCCAGCAGCCAAGCTTCAAACAACTCACCCCTCCACTTT
.	TRBV28	.	TRBJ1-2	CASSFFSGGYGYTF	TGTGCCAGCAGCTTCTTCTCGGGAGGCTATGGCTACACCTTC
TRBD1	TRBV7-2	.	TRBJ1-4	CASSLARTGPGEKLFF	TGTGCCAGCAGCTTAGCGAGGACAGGGCCGGGTGAAAAACTGTTTTTT
TRBD1	TRBV4-3	.	TRBJ1-5	CASSPADRAGQPQHF	TGCGCCAGCAGCCCAGCCGACAGGGCGGGTCAGCCCCAGCATTTT
.	TRBV6-5	.	TRBJ2-3	CASSLLQSDTQYF	TGTGCCAGCAGTCTCCTCCAATCAGATACGCAGTATTTT
.	TRBV12-3/TRBV12-4	.	TRBJ2-2	CASSFSANTGELFF	TGTGCCAGCAGCTTCTCGGCGAACACCGGGGAGCTGTTTTTT
.	TRBV6-1	.	TRBJ1-1	CASSELGDAAFF	TGTGCCAGCAGTGAATTGGGGGATGCAGCTTTCTTT
.	TRBV11-2	.	TRBJ2-3	CASIPNPLDTQYF	TGTGCCAGCATCCCGAACCCCTTAGATACGCAGTATTTT
.	TRBV6-1	.	TRBJ2-7	CASSESLRSYEQYF	TGTGCCAGCAGTGAAAGTCTCAGATCCTACGAGCAGTACTTC
TRBD2	TRBV7-8	.	TRBJ2-1	CASSLGRLAVNNEQFF	TGTGCCAGCAGCTTAGGGAGACTAGCGGTTAACAATGAGCAGTTCTTC
.	TRBV5-6	.	TRBJ1-5	CASSLALEDSNQPQHF	TGTGCCAGCAGCTTGGCTTTGGAGGACAGTAATCAGCCCCAGCATTTT
.	TRBV7-2	few	TRBJ1-4	CASSLEASDEKLFF	TGTGCCAGCAGCTTAGAGGCGAGTGATGAAAAACTGTTTTTT
.	TRBV7-9	.	TRBJ1-2	CASSFVMGYGYTF	TGTGCCAGCAGCTTTGTGATGGGCTATGGCTACACCTTC
TRBD1	TRBV5-1	few	TRBJ2-6	CASSLEGPGQTNSGANVLTF	TGCGCCAGCAGCTTGGAGGGCCCGGGACAGACTAACTCTGGGGCCAACGTCCTGACTTTC
.	TRBV27	.	TRBJ2-7	CASSTRDVRAYEQYF	TGTGCCAGCAGTACCCGGGACGTGAGGGCCTACGAGCAGTACTTC
TRBD2	TRBV7-8	.	TRBJ2-7	CASSRGLAGAMYEQYF	TGTGCCAGCAGCCGCGGACTAGCGGGGGCGATGTACGAGCAGTACTTC
.	TRBV14	.	TRBJ1-1	CASSQGRRTEAFF	TGTGCCAGCAGCCAAGGCAGGCGGACTGAAGCTTTCTTT
.	TRBV7-2	.	TRBJ1-2	CASSARVGGRANYGYTF	TGTGCCAGCAGCGCTCGGGTGGGGGGGAGAGCTAACTATGGCTACACCTTC
.	TRBV6-1	.	TRBJ2-6	CASSPIPTGGNSGANVLTF	TGTGCCAGCAGCCCAATCCCGACAGGCGGAAACTCTGGGGCCAACGTCCTGACTTTC
.	TRBV29-1	.	TRBJ2-4	CSVESSLEGNIQYF	TGCAGCGTTGAAAGCTCGTTGGAGGGAAACATTCAGTACTTC
.	TRBV7-3	.	TRBJ1-2	CAGAKTGYGYTF	TGTGCCGGTGCAAAGACAGGATATGGCTACACCTTC
TRBD2	TRBV10-1	.	TRBJ2-7	CASSLLAGEAYEQYF	TGCGCCAGCAGCTTACTAGCGGGAGAGGCCTACGAGCAGTACTTC
.	TRBV6-2/TRBV6-3	.	TRBJ1-1	CASTDTQQVPNTEAFF	TGTGCCAGCACCGATACACAACAGGTACCGAACACTGAAGCTTTCTTT
.	TRBV20-1	.	TRBJ2-1	CSARDLLTGWNEQFF	TGCAGTGCTAGAGATTTACTGACGGGGTGGAATGAGCAGTTCTTC
TRBD1	TRBV12-3/TRBV12-4	.	TRBJ1-1	CASAHGTGTEAFF	TGTGCCAGCGCTCATGGGACAGGGACTGAAGCTTTCTTT
.	TRBV6-6	few	TRBJ2-7	CASSYDRGGYEQYF	TGTGCCAGCAGTTACGATAGGGGGGGCTACGAGCAGTACTTC
.	TRBV20-1	few	TRBJ2-5	CSARDGSKGGTQYF	TGCAGTGCTAGAGATGGGTCTAAAGGGGGGACCCAGTACTTC
.	TRBV12-3/TRBV12-4	.	TRBJ2-2	CASSLVGAATGELFF	TGTGCCAGCAGTTTAGTAGGGGCCGCCACCGGGGAGCTGTTTTTT